The 10 T cell receptor beta chains given below trace back to one sample, sequenced in a study of blood T cells in healthy people across ages. Primed by a sample-barcoded 5' primer and a J-beta primer mix, a second PCR proceeded for about 6 to 11 cycles. MiXCR, applied by TCRdb to the 5' RACE reads, yields one record per CDR3 protein. The sample lists about 830,000 distinct CDR3 sequences, 60% to 80% seen once, with about 27% in the top ten. Input material: blood. The receptors come from a man aged 30-40 years in good health.

This clonotype was observed once. The chain is built from TRBV4-3 and TRBJ2-2; D is uncertain. The CDR3 totals 17 residues. Trimming shortened V by 4 bases and J by 5 bases, and 20 bases separated the two germline ends. Per the germline V gene, CDR1 is LGHNA and CDR2 is YSLEER. The CDR3 loop reads CASSRTYRVGSTGELFF. DNA of the CDR3: TGCGCCAGCAGCCGAACGTACAGAGTCGGTTCGACCGGGGAGCTGTTTTTT.

The V gene is TRBV6-2 or TRBV6-3, the J gene TRBJ1-2; D possibly corresponds to TRBD1 (6 bases). Per the germline V gene, CDR1 is MNHEY and CDR2 is SVGEGT. The CDR3 covers 18 residues. V was cut by 6 bases and J by 5 bases, with 28 bases left in between. The CDR3 here is CASRTPGVSYEQKYGYTF. In DNA form, the CDR3 reads TGTGCCAGCAGAACCCCAGGGGTCTCCTACGAGCAGAAGTATGGCTACACCTTC.

The V gene is TRBV12-3 or TRBV12-4, the J gene TRBJ2-7, with D unclear. Trimming took 5 bases from V and 2 from J, leaving 10 bases between them. CDR3 length: 13 residues. CDR3 protein: CASSPRGTYEQYF. Here the CDR3 DNA reads TGTGCCAGCAGTCCCCGAGGCACCTACGAGCAGTACTTC.

This sequence joins TRBV6-2 or TRBV6-3 and TRBJ2-7; D not resolved. The end of the DNA aligns better with TRBJ2-5, so the J call may be wrong. This CDR3 has 13 amino acids. Germline-derived CDR1 and CDR2 are MNHEY and SVGEGT. As DNA, the CDR3 is TGTGCCAGCAGTTTGGAGTCTTTTGGGACCCAGTACTTC. Translated: CASSLESFGTQYF.

This clonotype appeared a few times. This sequence joins TRBV20-1 and TRBJ2-7; possible D gene TRBD1, 6 bases. The CDR3 runs to 13 residues. Germline loops: CDR1 DFQATT, CDR2 SNEGSKA (reference sequence). Trimming cost V 4 bases and J 4 bases, with 14 bases left between them. CDR3 sequence (DNA): TGCAGTGCTACAGGGGAACCTAGTTACGAGCAGTACTTC. Amino acids: CSATGEPSYEQYF.

In the case of this clonotype: This may be a read error, as it is one base from a much larger clone. This chain joins TRBV6-6 and TRBJ2-1; D is undetermined. This CDR3 contains 10 residues. Germline V gene lookup returns CDR1 MNHNY and CDR2 SVGAGI (reference sequence). This CDR3 is CASSTNGQFF. CDR3 nucleotides: TGTGCCAGCAGTACGAATGGGCAGTTCTTC.

The chain's CDR3 is CASSLRGAGAPYNEQFF. CDR3 in DNA: TGTGCCAGCAGCTTACGGGGAGCGGGGGCCCCTTACAATGAGCAGTTCTTC. The gene calls are TRBV7-6 and TRBJ2-1; 8 bases map to TRBD2. The V and J ends lost 2 bases and 4 bases, in that order; junction bases with no gene match: 10. Germline CDR1 and CDR2: SGHVS and FNYEAQ. The CDR3 runs to 17 residues.

The rearrangement uses TRBV20-1 and TRBJ2-2; 11 nucleotides match TRBD2. The CDR3 has 16 residues. J was trimmed by 0 bases and V by 1 base; bases with no gene match: 1. CDR1 DFQATT and CDR2 SNEGSKA come from the germline V gene (reference sequence). The CDR3 sequence: CSARVSGGANTGELFF. As DNA, the CDR3 is TGCAGTGCTAGAGTTAGCGGGGGGGCGAACACCGGGGAGCTGTTTTTT.

The table lists this clonotype with a few counts. V is TRBV4-3 and J is TRBJ2-7; possibly TRBD2 for D (6 bases). The V gene's germline CDR1 is LGHNA and CDR2 YSLEER. CDR3 length equals 16 residues. V was pared by 3 bases and J by 1 base, with 16 bases between. CDR3 nucleotide sequence: TGCGCCAGCAGCCAGGGATGGGGAGGCCAGTCCTACGAGCAGTACTTC. This translates into CASSQGWGGQSYEQYF.

The rearrangement uses TRBV7-2 and TRBJ2-7, with D perhaps given as TRBD1 or TRBD2 (5 bases each). The J call may be in error: the DNA end matches TRBJ2-5 better. The CDR3 contains 14 residues. Germline lookup yields CDR1 SGHTA and CDR2 FQGNSA. The CDR3 is CASNLGGFQETQYF. In DNA, the CDR3 is TGTGCCAGCAACCTTGGGGGATTCCAAGAGACCCAGTACTTC.